Listed below are T cell receptor beta chains from one sample, sequenced in a study of cytomegalovirus exposure and HLA in healthy donors. TCRdb keeps only in-frame clones here, not all; method: immunoSEQ multiplex PCR. Counted here are around 94,000 clones, 70% to 85% occurring once; the ten biggest clones make up over 9%. Sample: PBMCs. The receptor set was obtained from a human donor in good health. Both conserved end residues are part of each CDR3. D genes are given only for firm matches. Rows may omit the clone size; those that give it use once, few, many or a size class.

j_call: TRBJ2-7
clone_size: NA
v_call: TRBV29-1
d_call: TRBD2
cdr3_nt: TGCAGCGTTGGAGGCGGGGGAAGCTCCTACGAGCAGTACTTC
cdr3_aa: CSVGGGGSSYEQYF

j_call: TRBJ2-3
clone_size: NA
v_call: TRBV5-1
d_call: TRBD2
cdr3_nt: TGCGCCAGCAGATCCCCTAGCGGGGCCGTTAGCACAGATACGCAGTATTTT
cdr3_aa: CASRSPSGAVSTDTQYF

j_call: TRBJ2-6
clone_size: NA
v_call: TRBV2
d_call: NA
cdr3_nt: TGTGCCAGCAGAGCGACTAGCTCTGGGGCCAACGTCCTGACTTTC
cdr3_aa: CASRATSSGANVLTF

j_call: TRBJ1-1
clone_size: NA
v_call: TRBV5-6
d_call: NA
cdr3_nt: TGTGCCAGCAGCTTGGCAGCGATGCGGGTTATGGCTGAAGCTTTCTTT
cdr3_aa: CASSLAAMRVMAEAFF

j_call: TRBJ2-6
clone_size: NA
v_call: TRBV6-5
d_call: TRBD2
cdr3_nt: TGTGCCAGCAGCCCCCCGGCGGGAGAGGTCAACGTCCTGACTTTC
cdr3_aa: CASSPPAGEVNVLTF

j_call: TRBJ2-7
clone_size: NA
v_call: TRBV27
d_call: NA
cdr3_nt: TGTGCCAGCAGTTTAACTAGTAGAGGGTTCGAGCAGTACTTC
cdr3_aa: CASSLTSRGFEQYF

j_call: TRBJ2-1
clone_size: NA
v_call: TRBV18
d_call: TRBD2
cdr3_nt: TGTGCCAGCTCACCCCCCGCGGGGGGCCCAAACAATGAGCAGTTCTTC
cdr3_aa: CASSPPAGGPNNEQFF

j_call: TRBJ1-5
clone_size: NA
v_call: TRBV7-2
d_call: TRBD1
cdr3_nt: TGTGCCAGCAGCGCCGGGACAGGGCGAGGTCAGCCCCAGCATTTT
cdr3_aa: CASSAGTGRGQPQHF

j_call: TRBJ2-1
clone_size: once
v_call: TRBV5-1
d_call: NA
cdr3_nt: TGCGCCAGCAGCTTTTATGCGGGATCGAACAATGAGCAGTTCTTC
cdr3_aa: CASSFYAGSNNEQFF

j_call: TRBJ2-7
clone_size: NA
v_call: TRBV5-3
d_call: NA
cdr3_nt: TGTGCCAGAAGCCCCGGGGATTCCTACGAGCAGTACTTC
cdr3_aa: CARSPGDSYEQYF

j_call: TRBJ2-1
clone_size: NA
v_call: TRBV18
d_call: TRBD2
cdr3_nt: TGTGCCAGCTCACCGAGACGGGGGGATGAGCAGTTCTTC
cdr3_aa: CASSPRRGDEQFF

j_call: TRBJ2-2
clone_size: NA
v_call: TRBV4-3
d_call: NA
cdr3_nt: TGCGCCAGCGGGGCAGGATACACCGGGGAGCTGTTTTTT
cdr3_aa: CASGAGYTGELFF

j_call: TRBJ2-2
clone_size: NA
v_call: TRBV9
d_call: NA
cdr3_nt: TGTGCCAGCAGCCTCTGGGACGCCGGAGGGACCACCGGGGAGCTGTTTTTT
cdr3_aa: CASSLWDAGGTTGELFF

j_call: TRBJ2-3
clone_size: NA
v_call: TRBV5-4
d_call: NA
cdr3_nt: TGTGCCAGCAGCTTACAGGGCCCAGATACGCAGTATTTT
cdr3_aa: CASSLQGPDTQYF

j_call: TRBJ2-2
clone_size: NA
v_call: TRBV19
d_call: NA
cdr3_nt: TGTGCCAGTAGAGGAGGAGGCAGGGGAAGGACCGGGGAGCTGTTTTTT
cdr3_aa: CASRGGGRGRTGELFF

j_call: TRBJ2-2
clone_size: NA
v_call: TRBV5-6
d_call: NA
cdr3_nt: TGTGCCAGCAGGTCAGCGAACACCGGGGAGCTGTTTTTT
cdr3_aa: CASRSANTGELFF

j_call: TRBJ2-3
clone_size: few
v_call: TRBV7-9
d_call: NA
cdr3_nt: TGTGCCAGCAGCCCCAACACAGATACGCAGTATTTT
cdr3_aa: CASSPNTDTQYF

j_call: TRBJ2-5
clone_size: NA
v_call: TRBV27
d_call: TRBD2
cdr3_nt: TGTGCCAGCAGTTTGGTAGCGGGAGGGGGCGGGGAGACCCAGTACTTC
cdr3_aa: CASSLVAGGGGETQYF

j_call: TRBJ2-1
clone_size: NA
v_call: TRBV4-1
d_call: TRBD2
cdr3_nt: TGCGCCAGCAGCCTCAGACTAGCGGGCCCGTACAATGAGCAGTTCTTC
cdr3_aa: CASSLRLAGPYNEQFF

j_call: TRBJ1-2
clone_size: NA
v_call: TRBV30
d_call: TRBD1
cdr3_nt: TGTGCCTGGAGCCAGGGGGCGAGCGACTATGGCTACACCTTC
cdr3_aa: CAWSQGASDYGYTF

j_call: TRBJ2-6
clone_size: few
v_call: TRBV7-2
d_call: NA
cdr3_nt: TGTGCCAGCAGCTTGGACAACTCTGGGGCCAACGTCCTGACTTTC
cdr3_aa: CASSLDNSGANVLTF

j_call: TRBJ2-6
clone_size: NA
v_call: TRBV7-2
d_call: NA
cdr3_nt: TGTGCCAGGTCACTTAGCTCTGGGGCCAACGTCCTGACTTTC
cdr3_aa: CARSLSSGANVLTF

j_call: TRBJ2-7
clone_size: NA
v_call: TRBV28
d_call: TRBD1
cdr3_nt: TGTGCCAGCAGTGGGGACAGGGGAGGGTACGAGCAGTACTTC
cdr3_aa: CASSGDRGGYEQYF

j_call: TRBJ1-1
clone_size: NA
v_call: TRBV5-4
d_call: TRBD1
cdr3_nt: TGTGCCAGCAGCCGACAGGGGGAGAACACTGAAGCTTTCTTT
cdr3_aa: CASSRQGENTEAFF